This passage covers 18 T cell receptor beta chains from one sample sequenced in a study of T cell responses to AZD1222 COVID-19 vaccine (dated by TCRdb to about 2021). The receptor library was made with the immunoSEQ multiplex PCR assay. Here the immuneACCESS table is served through TCRdb, limited to in-frame sequences with V and J called. Missing clones are a known gap in these copies; in checked studies unresolved V genes cover under half, and the rest lacks a known reason. The sample includes 170,000 or so clones, with around 88% observed a single time. Jointly, the top ten make up around a tenth of the sample. The time point label on this specimen signifies: about 28 days (+/-7) after the second vaccine dose. The sample consisted of peripheral blood, taken 28 days after the second AZD1222 dose. Receptors were obtained from an adult who received the AZD1222 COVID-19 vaccine.

The chain employs TRBV29-1 and TRBJ1-4, with a tentative D call TRBD1 (6 bases). Germline values: CDR1 SQVTM, CDR2 ANQGSEA. Trimming stripped 5 bases from V and 4 bases from J, with 11 bases between. The CDR3 has 13 amino acids. CDR3: CSVPSRGNEKLFF. DNA for the CDR3: TGCAGCGTTCCATCCAGGGGTAATGAAAAACTGTTTTTT.

This chain connects TRBV28 to TRBJ2-3, with D perhaps matching TRBD1 (5 bases). This CDR3 region has 12 residues. The ends were cut back, 7 bases at V and 5 bases at J, with 10 bases in the middle. Germline CDR1 MDHEN, CDR2 SYDVKM. CDR3 DNA sequence: TGTGCCAGCACCGAAAGGGGAGATACGCAGTATTTT. Translating it yields CASTERGDTQYF.

This clone showed up just once. V gene TRBV27 combines with J gene TRBJ1-1; D unresolved. This CDR3 has 17 amino acids. CDR1 is MNHEY, CDR2 SMNVEV, per germline (reference sequence). The V end lost 7 bases, the J end lost 6 bases, and 27 bases lay between the germline ends. The CDR3 DNA reads as TGTGCCAGCACCTTCCCCAACAACAAACCTACGGGTCCTGAAGCTTTCTTT. It encodes CASTFPNNKPTGPEAFF.

The chain carries TRBV7-2 and TRBJ1-1; D not certain. CDR1 SGHTA and CDR2 FQGNSA come from the germline V gene. V lost 1 base and J 2 bases, leaving 8 bases between the germline ends. CDR3 size: 14 residues. CDR3 in amino acids: CASSLGSGNTEAFF. CDR3 nucleotides: TGTGCCAGCAGCTTAGGGTCGGGAAACACTGAAGCTTTCTTT.

V gene TRBV7-2 combines with J gene TRBJ2-3; 7 positions match TRBD1. The germline V gene encodes CDR1 SGHTA and CDR2 FQGNSA. The length of the CDR3 is 14 residues. V lost 5 bases to trimming and J lost 1 base; unmatched junction nucleotides: 3. In DNA form, the CDR3 reads TGTGCCAGCAGCGGGACAGTCCGCACAGATACGCAGTATTTT. Its protein product is CASSGTVRTDTQYF.

This chain links TRBV12-3 or TRBV12-4 with TRBJ1-4, with D unclear. The V end lost 5 bases, the J end lost 6 bases, and 7 bases lay between the germline ends. This CDR3 contains 12 residues. Here the CDR3 DNA reads TGTGCCAGCAGTCCCCGCGATGAAAAACTGTTTTTT. It codes for CASSPRDEKLFF.

This clone came up a few times. This chain connects TRBV3-1 (or the pseudogene TRBV3-2) to TRBJ1-3, with TRBD1 matching 7 bases. Unmatched junction bases numbered 5, after V lost 3 bases and J lost 3 bases. Germline CDR1 LGHDT, CDR2 YNNKEL (reference sequence). CDR3 length: 15 amino acids. This CDR3 reads CASSHGTVVGNTIYF. CDR3 nucleotide sequence: TGTGCCAGCAGCCACGGGACAGTGGTTGGAAACACCATATATTTT.

V gene TRBV10-3 combines with J gene TRBJ2-2; 7 nucleotides align to TRBD1. Germline V gene data show CDR1 as ENHRY and CDR2 as SYGVKD. The CDR3 loop spans 16 amino acids. V was pared by 7 bases and J by 0 bases, with 8 bases of the junction left unmatched. As DNA, the CDR3 is TGTGCCATCAACCTCGGACAGGCCGCGAACACCGGGGAGCTGTTTTTT. Its translation is CAINLGQAANTGELFF.

This clone was recorded only once. CDR3 amino acids: CASSPGTGGRGYTF. CDR3 DNA: TGCGCCAGCAGCCCAGGGACAGGGGGTCGGGGCTACACCTTC. The rearrangement links TRBV5-1 to TRBJ1-2, with TRBD1 matching over 11 bases. Unmatched junction bases numbered 7, after V lost 4 bases and J lost 8 bases. Germline loops: CDR1 SGHRS, CDR2 YFSETQ. The CDR3 consists of 14 residues.

This sequence joins TRBV18 and TRBJ1-2, with D unclear. V lost 3 bases to trimming and J lost 1 base, with 12 bases between them. Germline assignment: CDR1 KGHSH and CDR2 LQKENI. This CDR3 contains 15 residues. The CDR3 reads CASSPPDRINYGYTF. The DNA of the CDR3 is TGTGCCAGCTCACCCCCCGACCGTATTAACTATGGCTACACCTTC.

The genes are TRBV10-3 and TRBJ1-4; no firm D call. CDR1 ENHRY and CDR2 SYGVKD come from the germline V gene. The CDR3 is 12 amino acids. With 6 bases removed from V and 8 bases from J, the gap between germline ends came to 10 bases. CDR3 DNA: TGTGCCATCAGGGGGTTGAACGAAAAACTGTTTTTT. It encodes CAIRGLNEKLFF.

This rearrangement joins TRBV10-1 to TRBJ2-5, with TRBD1 identical over 7 bases. CDR3 length: 12 amino acids. Trimming at V came to 5 bases and at J to 3 bases, leaving 0 bases not matched to a gene. The V gene's germline CDR1 is WNHNN and CDR2 SYGVQD (reference sequence). As DNA, the CDR3 is TGCGCCAGCAGTCAGGGGGAAGAGACCCAGTACTTC. Translating gives CASSQGEETQYF.

This chain joins TRBV19 and TRBJ1-5, with D perhaps TRBD1 (6 bases). The germline gives CDR1 LNHDA, CDR2 SQIVND (reference sequence). The CDR3 covers 13 residues. V was clipped by 5 bases and J by 9 bases, with 14 bases between them. The CDR3 loop is CASSSVQGRPQHF. DNA for the CDR3: TGTGCCAGTAGTTCTGTACAGGGCCGGCCCCAGCATTTT.

V is TRBV6-5 and J is TRBJ2-5; D unresolved. V lost 0 bases and J 1 base, leaving 6 bases between the germline ends. The CDR3 consists of 14 residues. CDR1 is MNHEY, CDR2 SVGAGI, per germline. CDR3 coding DNA: TGTGCCAGCAGTTACTCACCAGGCCAAGAGACCCAGTACTTC. Translated: CASSYSPGQETQYF.

Here the CDR3 reads CASSSPSGGSGETQYF. CDR3 nucleotide sequence: TGTGCCAGCAGTTCCCCTAGCGGGGGGTCGGGGGAGACCCAGTACTTC. The chain is built from TRBV27 and TRBJ2-5, with TRBD2 identical over 11 bases. CDR1 is MNHEY and CDR2 is SMNVEV in the germline V gene (reference sequence). Trimming at V came to 4 bases and at J to 5 bases, leaving 9 bases not matched to a gene. The CDR3 sequence is 16 residues long.

V gene TRBV9 combines with J gene TRBJ2-2; 9 bases map to TRBD1. In germline, CDR1 is SGDLS, CDR2 YYNGEE. This CDR3 region has 16 residues. V lost 5 bases, J lost 2 bases, and 7 bases stayed unmatched. CDR3 in DNA: TGTGCCAGCAGGACCGGGACAGGGTTTAACACCGGGGAGCTGTTTTTT. Translation gives CASRTGTGFNTGELFF.

The chain joins TRBV4-2 to TRBJ2-4; 9 bases align to TRBD2. V shed 0 bases and J 6 bases; nucleotides not matched to a gene: 12. Germline CDR1 is LGHNA and CDR2 is YNFKEQ. The CDR3 spans 18 residues. CDR3 nucleotides: TGTGCCAGCAGCCAAGAGGGGAGCGGGGGGACCCGGGGAAACATTCAGTACTTC. Its translation: CASSQEGSGGTRGNIQYF.

This clone was counted a few times. This sequence joins TRBV6-4 and TRBJ2-7; TRBD1 matches at 7 bases. The CDR3 is 14 amino acids. Trimming cost V 11 bases and J 1 base; bases outside gene matches: 11. Germline CDR1 is MRHNA and CDR2 is SNTAGT. This chain's CDR3 is CAGLHRGLSYEQYF. The CDR3 region has the DNA TGTGCCGGCCTCCACAGGGGCTTATCCTACGAGCAGTACTTC.